A selection of T cell receptor beta chains follows, all from one sample in a study of cytomegalovirus exposure and HLA in healthy donors. Clones were read by immunoSEQ multiplex PCR, and TCRdb kept only the in-frame ones, dropping some. Among some 170,000 clones listed, about 80% were seen once. The material sequenced was PBMCs. All receptors derive from a man aged 25 to 40 in good health and CMV-seronegative. CDR3s leave out the opening cysteine and the closing phenylalanine or tryptophan. D genes are given only for firm matches.

CDR3 length	D gene	V gene	CDR3 protein
15	.	TRBV27	ASSLSASPRITDTQY
13	.	TRBV9	ASSVGGLSSYEQY
10	.	TRBV19	ASSLRDYGYT
15	TRBD1	TRBV5-1	ASSWTGEKVNTGELF
13	.	TRBV7-9	SSRDHGGPSYEQY
16	TRBD1	TRBV7-2	ASSLEGTGTGLNQPQH
14	.	TRBV5-1	ASSLYGGSIADTQY
14	TRBD1	TRBV9	ASSRGQGVYTGELF
14	TRBD2	TRBV19	ASSMGLADFTDTQY
13	.	TRBV9	ASSANLPSNYGYT
13	TRBD2	TRBV10-2	ASSVLAGGPDTQY
11	.	TRBV11-3	ASSRWLVQGAF
12	TRBD1	TRBV6-1	ASSVGQYDGELF
13	.	TRBV27	ASSPGQTPQETQY
13	.	TRBV6-5	ASSQGGTVGYEQY
14	.	TRBV11-3	ASSLGEHSNTGELF
12	.	TRBV25-1	ASAAQGINQPQH
11	.	TRBV29-1	SVLAGENYGYT
15	.	TRBV11-2	ASSLVYPLPTHTEAF
11	.	TRBV18	ASSPRGEETQY
17	.	TRBV6-4	AMRVWTPMMLTNTGELF
15	.	TRBV7-6	ASSPRHFPGSSYEQY
11	.	TRBV10-3	AIWTAGRGEAF
13	TRBD1	TRBV11-2	ASSLERQGGTEAF
13	TRBD1	TRBV5-4	ASSSTGGGNTEAF
14	TRBD1	TRBV5-5	ASSLWGRQGNSPLH
12	.	TRBV27	ASSVQGYGGELF
12	.	TRBV5-1	ASSPRQVEGTQY
17	.	TRBV2	ASSLNRLPGLGTGETQY
14	TRBD2	TRBV7-9	ASRLGTSGYQETQY
14	TRBD1	TRBV19	ASSISGTGGNQPQH
14	TRBD1	TRBV12-5	ASGFFRGQGYTEAF
14	.	TRBV6-6	ASSYNSFSGNSPLH
11	TRBD1	TRBV19	ASSKQGPYGYT
13	TRBD2	TRBV30	AWIRSGSVGDTQY
11	TRBD2	TRBV27	ASSLAGGYEQY
13	.	TRBV7-9	ASSLGVVGRNEQF
13	.	TRBV6-5	ASSYSTGNTDTQY
11	.	TRBV5-1	ASSPEGLGGYT
10	.	TRBV2	ASSLSNYGYT
14	TRBD2	TRBV7-2	ASSLDGGGATDTQY
12	TRBD1	TRBV5-4	ASSRQGSGNTIY
11	.	TRBV7-9	ASSLAITSEQF
13	TRBD2	TRBV28	ASSYLTSGTYEQY
13	.	TRBV9	ASSPRPGIAETQY
16	.	TRBV5-1	ASSLLLGTSSGANVLT
11	.	TRBV18	ASSPPQGTEAF
13	TRBD2	TRBV6-5	ASSYGLAGTREQF